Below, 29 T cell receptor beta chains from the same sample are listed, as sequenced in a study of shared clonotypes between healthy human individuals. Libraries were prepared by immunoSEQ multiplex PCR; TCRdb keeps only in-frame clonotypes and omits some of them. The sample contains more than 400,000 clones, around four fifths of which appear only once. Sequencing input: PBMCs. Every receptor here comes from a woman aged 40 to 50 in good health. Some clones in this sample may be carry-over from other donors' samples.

The CDR3 nucleotides are TGTGCCAGCAGCTTAGTTGGCAGGGAGGCGAAGGGCTACACCTTC. As protein: CASSLVGREAKGYTF. V is TRBV7-9 and J is TRBJ1-2; possibly TRBD1 for D (5 bases). CDR3 length equals 15 residues. Trimming shortened V by 1 base and J by 8 bases, and 17 bases separated the two germline ends. Germline V gives CDR1 SEHNR, CDR2 FQNEAQ (reference sequence).

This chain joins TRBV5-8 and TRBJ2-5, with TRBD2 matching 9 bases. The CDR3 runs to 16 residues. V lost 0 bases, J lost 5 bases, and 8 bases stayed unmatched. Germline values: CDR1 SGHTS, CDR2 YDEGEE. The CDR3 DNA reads TGTGCCAGCAGCTTGGAGGCGGGAGGGCCCGGGGAGACCCAGTACTTC. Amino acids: CASSLEAGGPGETQYF.

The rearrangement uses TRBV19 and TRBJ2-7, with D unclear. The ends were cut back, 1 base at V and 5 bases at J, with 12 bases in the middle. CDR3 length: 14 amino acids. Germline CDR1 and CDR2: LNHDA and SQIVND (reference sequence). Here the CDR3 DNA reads TGTGCCAGTAGTATAGGTCGGGCGTCCCACGAGCAGTACTTC. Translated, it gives CASSIGRASHEQYF.

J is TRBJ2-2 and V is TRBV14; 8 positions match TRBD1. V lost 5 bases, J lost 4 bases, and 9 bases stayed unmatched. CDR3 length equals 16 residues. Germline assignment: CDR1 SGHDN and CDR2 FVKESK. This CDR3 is CASSSRTGSSTGELFF. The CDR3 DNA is TGTGCCAGCAGCTCCCGGACAGGGTCTAGCACCGGGGAGCTGTTTTTT.

The CDR3 is CASKDLEYNEQFF. The CDR3 nucleotides are TGTGCCAGTAAGGACCTAGAGTACAATGAGCAGTTCTTC. The chain employs TRBV19 and TRBJ2-1, with D hard to call. V lost 7 bases and J lost 4, with 11 bases in between. The CDR3 is made up of 13 amino acids. Looked up from germline, CDR1 is LNHDA and CDR2 is SQIVND (reference sequence).

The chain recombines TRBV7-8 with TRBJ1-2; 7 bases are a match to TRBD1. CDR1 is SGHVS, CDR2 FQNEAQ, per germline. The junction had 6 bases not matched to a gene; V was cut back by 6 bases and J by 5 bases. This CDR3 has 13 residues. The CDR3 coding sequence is TGTGCCAGCAGTCCAGACAGGGCATATGGCTACACCTTC. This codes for CASSPDRAYGYTF.

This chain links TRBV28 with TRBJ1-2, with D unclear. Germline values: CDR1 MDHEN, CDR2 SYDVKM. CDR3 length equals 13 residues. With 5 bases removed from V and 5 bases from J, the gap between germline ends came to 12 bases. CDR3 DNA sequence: TGTGCCAGCAGTCGGGCCTTCCAGTATGGCTACACCTTC. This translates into CASSRAFQYGYTF.

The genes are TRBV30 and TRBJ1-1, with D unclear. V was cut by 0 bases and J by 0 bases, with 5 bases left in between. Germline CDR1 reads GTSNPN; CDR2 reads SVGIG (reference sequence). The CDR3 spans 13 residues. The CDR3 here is CAWSVTMNTEAFF. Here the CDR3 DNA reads TGTGCCTGGAGTGTCACCATGAACACTGAAGCTTTCTTT.

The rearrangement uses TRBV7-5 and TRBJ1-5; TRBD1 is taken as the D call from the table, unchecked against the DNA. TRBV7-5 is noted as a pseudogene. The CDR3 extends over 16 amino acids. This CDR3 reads CARSYSRAQGTQPQHF. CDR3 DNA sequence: TGTGCCAGAAGCTACAGTAGGGCGCAGGGTACTCAGCCCCAGCATTTT.

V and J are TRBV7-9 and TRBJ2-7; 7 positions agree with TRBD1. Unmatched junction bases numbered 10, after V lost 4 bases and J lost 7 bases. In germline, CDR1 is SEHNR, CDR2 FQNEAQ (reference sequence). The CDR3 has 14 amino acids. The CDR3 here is CASSSDRETWEQYF. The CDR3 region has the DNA TGTGCCAGCAGCTCAGACAGGGAGACCTGGGAGCAGTACTTC.

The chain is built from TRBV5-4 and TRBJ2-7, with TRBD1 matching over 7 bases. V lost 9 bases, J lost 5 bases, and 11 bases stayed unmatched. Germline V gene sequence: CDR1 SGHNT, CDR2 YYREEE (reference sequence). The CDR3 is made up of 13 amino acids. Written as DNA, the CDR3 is TGTGCCACCGGACAGGTTCCCGCAGACGAGCAGTACTTC. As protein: CATGQVPADEQYF.

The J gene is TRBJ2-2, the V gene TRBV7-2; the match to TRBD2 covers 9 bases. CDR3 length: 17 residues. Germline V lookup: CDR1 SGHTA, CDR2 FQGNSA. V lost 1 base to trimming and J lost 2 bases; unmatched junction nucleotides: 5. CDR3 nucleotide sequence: TGTGCCAGCAGCTTAGGGCGGGGACTAGCAAACACCGGGGAGCTGTTTTTT. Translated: CASSLGRGLANTGELFF. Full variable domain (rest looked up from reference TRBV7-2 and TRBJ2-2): GAGVSQSPSNKVTEKGKDVELRCDPISGHTALYWYRQSLGQGLEFLIYFQGNSAPDKSGLPSDRFSAERTGGSVSTLTIQRTQQEDSAVYLCASSLGRGLANTGELFFGEGSRLTVL.

The CDR3, as DNA: TGTGCCAGCAGTCCCTCACAATTGGAGACCCAGTACTTC. It encodes CASSPSQLETQYF. V usage is TRBV7-7 and J usage is TRBJ2-5; no firm D call. This CDR3 is 13 amino acids long. Trimming cost V 6 bases and J 5 bases, with 13 bases left between them. Germline values: CDR1 SSHAT, CDR2 FNYEAQ (reference sequence).

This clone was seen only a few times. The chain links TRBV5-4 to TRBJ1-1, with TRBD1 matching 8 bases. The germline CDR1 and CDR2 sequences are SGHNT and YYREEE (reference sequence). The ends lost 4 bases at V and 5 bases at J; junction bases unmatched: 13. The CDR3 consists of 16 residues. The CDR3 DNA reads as TGTGCCAGCAGCACCCGGACAGGGACCCGTGGGACTGAAGCTTTCTTT. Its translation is CASSTRTGTRGTEAFF.

The CDR3 spells CASSVVGAPTQETQYF. CDR3 DNA sequence: TGTGCCAGCAGCGTAGTTGGAGCCCCAACACAAGAGACCCAGTACTTC. This chain joins TRBV9 and TRBJ2-5; D not certain. V was pared by 0 bases and J by 2 bases, with 14 bases between. The CDR3 spans 16 residues. The V gene's germline CDR1 is SGDLS and CDR2 YYNGEE.

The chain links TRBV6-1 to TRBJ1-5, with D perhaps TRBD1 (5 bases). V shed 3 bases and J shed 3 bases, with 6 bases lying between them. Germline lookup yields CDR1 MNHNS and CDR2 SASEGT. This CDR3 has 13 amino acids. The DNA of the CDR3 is TGTGCCAGCAGTGAGGGACCCAATCAGCCCCAGCATTTT. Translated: CASSEGPNQPQHF.

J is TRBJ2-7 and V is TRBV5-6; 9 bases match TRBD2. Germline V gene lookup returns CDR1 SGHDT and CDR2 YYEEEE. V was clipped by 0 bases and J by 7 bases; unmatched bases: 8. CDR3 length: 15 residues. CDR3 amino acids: CASSLDSGSGREQYF. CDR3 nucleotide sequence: TGTGCCAGCAGCTTGGATAGCGGGAGCGGGAGGGAGCAGTACTTC.

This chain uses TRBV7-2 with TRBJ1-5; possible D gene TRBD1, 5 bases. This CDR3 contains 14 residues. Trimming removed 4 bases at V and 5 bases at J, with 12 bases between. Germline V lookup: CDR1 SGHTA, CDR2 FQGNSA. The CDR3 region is CASSSLGPDQPQHF. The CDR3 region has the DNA TGTGCCAGCAGCTCTCTGGGGCCGGATCAGCCCCAGCATTTT.

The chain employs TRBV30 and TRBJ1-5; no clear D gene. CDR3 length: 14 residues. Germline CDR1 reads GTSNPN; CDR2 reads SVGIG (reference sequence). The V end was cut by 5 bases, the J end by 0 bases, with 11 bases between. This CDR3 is CAWSKPFSNQPQHF. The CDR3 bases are TGTGCCTGGTCCAAGCCTTTTAGCAATCAGCCCCAGCATTTT.

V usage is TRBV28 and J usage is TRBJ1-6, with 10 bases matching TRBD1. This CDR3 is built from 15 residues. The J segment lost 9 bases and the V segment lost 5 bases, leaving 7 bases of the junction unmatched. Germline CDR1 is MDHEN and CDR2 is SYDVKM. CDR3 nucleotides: TGTGCCAGCAGTCTAGGACAGGGGGATAGTTCACCCCTCCACTTT. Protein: CASSLGQGDSSPLHF.

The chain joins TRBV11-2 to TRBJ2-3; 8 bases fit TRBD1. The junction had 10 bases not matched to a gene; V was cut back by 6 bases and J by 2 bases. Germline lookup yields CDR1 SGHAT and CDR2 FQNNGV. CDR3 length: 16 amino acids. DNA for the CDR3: TGTGCCAGCAGTAATACAGGGGGTGACCCCACAGATACGCAGTATTTT. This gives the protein CASSNTGGDPTDTQYF.

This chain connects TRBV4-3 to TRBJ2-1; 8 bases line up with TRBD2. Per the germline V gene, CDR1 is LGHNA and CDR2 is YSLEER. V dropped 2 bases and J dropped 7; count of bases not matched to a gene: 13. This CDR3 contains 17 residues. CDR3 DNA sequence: TGCGCCAGCAGCCAATTTGGAGCGGGAGCGCGAGGGAATGAGCAGTTCTTC. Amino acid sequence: CASSQFGAGARGNEQFF.

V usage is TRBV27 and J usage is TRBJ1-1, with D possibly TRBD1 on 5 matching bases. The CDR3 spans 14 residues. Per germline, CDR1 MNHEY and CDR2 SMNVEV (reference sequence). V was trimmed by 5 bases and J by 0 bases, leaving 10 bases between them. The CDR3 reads CASSLNRLNTEAFF. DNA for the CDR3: TGTGCCAGCAGTCTAAACAGGTTGAACACTGAAGCTTTCTTT.

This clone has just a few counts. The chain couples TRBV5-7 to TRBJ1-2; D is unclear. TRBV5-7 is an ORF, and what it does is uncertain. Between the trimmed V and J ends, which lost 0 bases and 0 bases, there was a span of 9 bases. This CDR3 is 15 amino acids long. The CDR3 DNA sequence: TGTGCCAGCAGCTTGGTCGTGGGAGCTAACTATGGCTACACCTTC. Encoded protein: CASSLVVGANYGYTF.

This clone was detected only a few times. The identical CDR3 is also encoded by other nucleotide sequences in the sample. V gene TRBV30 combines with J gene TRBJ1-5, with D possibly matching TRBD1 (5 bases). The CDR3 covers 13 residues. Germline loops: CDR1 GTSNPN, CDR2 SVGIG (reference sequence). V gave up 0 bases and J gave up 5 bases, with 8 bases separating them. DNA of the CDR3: TGTGCCTGGAGTGTACGGGGGGATCAGCCCCAGCATTTT. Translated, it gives CAWSVRGDQPQHF.

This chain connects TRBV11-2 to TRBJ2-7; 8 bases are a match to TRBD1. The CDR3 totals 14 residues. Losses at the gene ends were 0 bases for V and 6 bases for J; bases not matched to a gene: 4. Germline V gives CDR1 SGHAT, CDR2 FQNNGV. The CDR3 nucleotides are TGTGCCAGCAGCTTAGACAGGGGGCGGGTCGAGCAGTACTTC. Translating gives CASSLDRGRVEQYF. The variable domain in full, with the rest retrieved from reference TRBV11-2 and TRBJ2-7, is EAGVAQSPRYKIIEKRQSVAFWCNPISGHATLYWYQQILGQGPKLLIQFQNNGVVDDSQLPKDRFSAERLKGVDSTLKIQPAKLEDSAVYLCASSLDRGRVEQYFGPGTRLTVT.

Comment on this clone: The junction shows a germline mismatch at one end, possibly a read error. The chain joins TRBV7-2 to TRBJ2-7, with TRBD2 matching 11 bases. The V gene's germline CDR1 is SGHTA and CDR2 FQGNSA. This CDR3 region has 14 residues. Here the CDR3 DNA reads TGTGCCAGCAGCTTACACGGACTAGCGGGTCCTATCCACTTC. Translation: CASSLHGLAGPIHF.

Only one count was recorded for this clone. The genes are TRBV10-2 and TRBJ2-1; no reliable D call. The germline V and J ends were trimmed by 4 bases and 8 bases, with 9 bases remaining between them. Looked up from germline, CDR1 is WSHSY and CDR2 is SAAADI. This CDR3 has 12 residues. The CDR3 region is CASSVLHHEQFF. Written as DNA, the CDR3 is TGCGCCAGCAGTGTCCTACACCATGAGCAGTTCTTC.

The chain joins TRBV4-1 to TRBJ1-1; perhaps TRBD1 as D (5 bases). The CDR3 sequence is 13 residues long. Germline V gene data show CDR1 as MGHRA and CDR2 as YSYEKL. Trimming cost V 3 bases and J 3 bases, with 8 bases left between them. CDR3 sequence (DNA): TGCGCCAGCAGCCAGGGGCTCGACACTGAAGCTTTCTTT. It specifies CASSQGLDTEAFF.